This T cell receptor (beta chain) was sequenced for a study of early T cells in non-severe SARS-CoV-2 infection. Study background: The study sequenced bulk RNA from unsorted whole blood, with chains unpaired. The study's findings and limits: Private and CD4 specificities were missed by VDJdb matching, skewed to anti-spike CD8.

This clonotype was seen at least ten times. Antigen specificity is unknown. Trimming took 7 bases from V and 8 from J, leaving 17 bases between them. CDR3 length equals 13 residues. Attachment of unique molecular identifiers was made to individual cDNA molecules. TCRdb processed the 5' RACE reads anew with MiXCR; each CDR3 protein has one entry. The profile covers about 110,000 distinct CDR3 sequences, with 12% appearing a single time and around 3% taken by the ten largest. The sequence was collected from an adult who was a healthcare worker with PCR-confirmed SARS-CoV-2 infection or an uninfected control (not recorded which). The sample taken for sequencing was whole blood. V gene TRBV12-3 or TRBV12-4 combines with J gene TRBJ2-5; weak D call: TRBD1 (6 bases). CDR3 DNA: TGTGCCAGCAAGGACAGTACCAAGAACACCCAGTACTTC. This gives the protein CASKDSTKNTQYF.